This T cell receptor (beta chain) was documented in a study of T cells in localized non-small cell lung cancer. Notes on the study in general: Tumor showed lower T cell clonality than uninvolved adjacent lung, where it was highest.

V was trimmed by 10 bases and J by 2 bases, leaving 23 bases between them. Germline assignment: CDR1 SEHNR and CDR2 FQNEAQ (reference sequence). The length of the CDR3 is 16 residues. Libraries were prepared by immunoSEQ multiplex PCR; TCRdb keeps only in-frame clonotypes and omits some of them. The sample yields roughly 40,000 clones, approximately 88% seen once. As regards this clone: Its antigen is undetermined.

The specimen comprised peripheral blood, sampled before any cancer treatment. J is TRBJ1-2 and V is TRBV7-9; possible D gene TRBD1, 6 bases. The clonotype comes from a woman aged 35 to 70 with stage I lung adenocarcinoma. The CDR3, as DNA: TGTGCCATCCCGCTTCTCGAGGGGGGGGCCAACTATGGCTACACCTTC. Its protein is CAIPLLEGGANYGYTF.